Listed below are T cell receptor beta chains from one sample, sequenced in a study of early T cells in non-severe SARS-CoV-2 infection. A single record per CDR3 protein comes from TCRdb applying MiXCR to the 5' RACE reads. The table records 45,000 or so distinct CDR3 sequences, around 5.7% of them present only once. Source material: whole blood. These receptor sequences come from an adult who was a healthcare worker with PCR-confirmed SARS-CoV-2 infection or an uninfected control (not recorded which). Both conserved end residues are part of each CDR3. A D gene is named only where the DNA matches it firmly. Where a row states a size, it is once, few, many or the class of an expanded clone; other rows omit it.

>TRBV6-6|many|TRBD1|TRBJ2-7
TGTGCCAGCAGCCCCCGGGACAGGGGGTCCTACGAGCAGTACTTC
CASSPRDRGSYEQYF
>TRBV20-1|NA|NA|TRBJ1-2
TGCAGTGCTAGGCCTCTCAAGGTCTATGGCTACACCTTC
CSARPLKVYGYTF
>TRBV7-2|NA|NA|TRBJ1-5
TGTGCCAGCAGCTTAGCGCGAACAGACGGGCAGCCCCAGCATTTT
CASSLARTDGQPQHF
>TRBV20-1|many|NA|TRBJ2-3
TGCAGTGCTAGGAATCTAGTGAGCACAGATACGCAGTATTTT
CSARNLVSTDTQYF
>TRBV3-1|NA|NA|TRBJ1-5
TGTGCCAGCAGCCAAGATCTCGATGGCAATCAGCCCCAGCATTTT
CASSQDLDGNQPQHF
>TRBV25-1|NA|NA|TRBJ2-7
TGTGCCAGCAGTTACAGGAGCGACGAGCAGTACTTC
CASSYRSDEQYF
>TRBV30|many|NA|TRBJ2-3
TGTGCCTGGACTCTTGGCGGGGGCCGGGAGTATTTT
CAWTLGGGREYF
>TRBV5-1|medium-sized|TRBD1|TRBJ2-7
TGTGCCAGCAGCACCGGACAGGGTGCATACGAGCAGTACTTC
CASSTGQGAYEQYF
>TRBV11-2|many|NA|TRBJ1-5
TGTGCCAGCAGCTTAGATTCGGGAGTAGATAGCAATCAGCCCCAGCATTTT
CASSLDSGVDSNQPQHF
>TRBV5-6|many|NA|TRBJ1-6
TGTGCCAGCAGCTTGGCCGAGACAGGAGGCTTATCCCTCCACTTT
CASSLAETGGLSLHF
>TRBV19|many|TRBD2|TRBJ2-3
TGTGCCAGTAGTTATCTAGCGGGGGGCACAGATACGCAGTATTTT
CASSYLAGGTDTQYF
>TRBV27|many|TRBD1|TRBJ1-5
TGTGCCAGCAGCCAGGACAGGGCAGATCAGCCCCAGCATTTT
CASSQDRADQPQHF
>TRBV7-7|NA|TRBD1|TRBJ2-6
TGTGCTAGCAGCTTAGGACAGGCCCCTGGGGCCAACGTCCTGACTTTC
CASSLGQAPGANVLTF
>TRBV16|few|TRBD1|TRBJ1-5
TGTGCCAGCAGCCATCAACAGGGGACGAGCAATCAGCCCCAGCATTTT
CASSHQQGTSNQPQHF
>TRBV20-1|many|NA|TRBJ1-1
TGCAGTGCCCCTCCTGGGGAGGGAGGCACTGAAGCTTTCTTT
CSAPPGEGGTEAFF
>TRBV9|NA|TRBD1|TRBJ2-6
TGTGCCAGTGGCGAGGGACAGGTGTTCTCTGGGGCCAACGTCCTGACTTTC
CASGEGQVFSGANVLTF
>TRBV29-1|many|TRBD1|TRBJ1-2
TGCAGCGTTGAAGATCTGACGAGGGGGCGCGGCTATGGCTACACCTTC
CSVEDLTRGRGYGYTF
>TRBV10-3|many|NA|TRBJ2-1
TGTGCCATCAGTGAAGGGGACCTCTCCTACAATGAGCAGTTCTTC
CAISEGDLSYNEQFF
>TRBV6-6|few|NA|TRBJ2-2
TGTGCCAGCGGGAGAAACACCGGGGAGCTGTTTTTT
CASGRNTGELFF
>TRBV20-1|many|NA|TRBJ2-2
TGCAGTGCTAGCGGCACCGCGAACACCGGGGAGCTGTTTTTT
CSASGTANTGELFF
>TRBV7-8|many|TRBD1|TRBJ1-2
TGTGCCAGCAGCCTGGGACAGGTGCTTTCAGGCTATGGCTACACCTTC
CASSLGQVLSGYGYTF
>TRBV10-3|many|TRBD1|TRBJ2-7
TGTGCCATCAGTGGATCGACAGGGGCGTCCTACGAGCAGTACTTC
CAISGSTGASYEQYF
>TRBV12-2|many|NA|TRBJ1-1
TGTGCAAGTCTCTTACCCGGACACCTGAACACTGAAGCTTTCTTT
CASLLPGHLNTEAFF
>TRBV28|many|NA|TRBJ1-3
TGTGCCAGCATTGGTGACGGAAACACCATATATTTT
CASIGDGNTIYF
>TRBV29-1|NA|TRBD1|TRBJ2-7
TGCAGCGGTAGGACAGGGGAGGCCGAGCAGTACTTC
CSGRTGEAEQYF
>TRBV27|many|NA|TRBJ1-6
TGTGCCAGCAGACTCGGACTCGCCACAGAAAATTCACCCCTCCACTTT
CASRLGLATENSPLHF
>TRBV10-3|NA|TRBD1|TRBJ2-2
TGTGCCATCAATGAGGGACAGACGAACACCGGGGAGCTGTTTTTT
CAINEGQTNTGELFF
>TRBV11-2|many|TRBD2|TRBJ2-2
TGTGCCAGCACCCGCCCGACTAGCGCGAACACCGGGGAGCTGTTTTTT
CASTRPTSANTGELFF
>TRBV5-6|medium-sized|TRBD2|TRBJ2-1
TGTGCCAGCAGCCCGACTGGCGGGGGGATCTCCTACAATGAGCAGTTCTTC
CASSPTGGGISYNEQFF
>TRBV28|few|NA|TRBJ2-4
TGTGCCAGCACCACCTGGGCCGCTGGCATTCAGTACTTC
CASTTWAAGIQYF
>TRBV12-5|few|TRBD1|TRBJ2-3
TGTGCTAGTGGTTTGGTCCGAAGGGACAGCTCTCATACGCAGTATTTT
CASGLVRRDSSHTQYF
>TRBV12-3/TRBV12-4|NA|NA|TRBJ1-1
TGTGCCAGCAGCCGAAGACAGAACACTGAAGCTTTCTTT
CASSRRQNTEAFF
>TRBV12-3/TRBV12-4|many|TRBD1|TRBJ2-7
TGTGCCAGCAGTCCTCGACAGGGAATGGTGTACGAGCAGTACTTC
CASSPRQGMVYEQYF
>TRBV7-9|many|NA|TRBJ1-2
TGTGCCAGCAGCTTGGGGGACTATGGCTACACCTTC
CASSLGDYGYTF
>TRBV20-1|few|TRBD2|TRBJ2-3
TGCAGTGTAGGCCTAGCGGGGTTGGATACGCAGTATTTT
CSVGLAGLDTQYF
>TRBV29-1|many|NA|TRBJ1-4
TGCAGCGTTGAATTTTTAGGAGAAAAACTGTTTTTT
CSVEFLGEKLFF
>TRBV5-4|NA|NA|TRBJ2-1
TGTGCCAGCAGCTTTGTAGGGGACAATGAGCAGTTCTTC
CASSFVGDNEQFF
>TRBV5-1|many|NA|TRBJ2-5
TGCGCCAGCAGCCCGGACACCGACTACCAAGAGACCCAGTACTTC
CASSPDTDYQETQYF
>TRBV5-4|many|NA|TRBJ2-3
TGTGCCAGCAGCCTTCAACGAGGGCTGGATACGCAGTATTTT
CASSLQRGLDTQYF
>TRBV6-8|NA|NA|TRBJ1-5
TGTGCCAGCAGTTACTCGAACAGGGCCGGCAATCAGCCCCAGCATTTT
CASSYSNRAGNQPQHF